The 17 T cell receptor beta chains presented below share a single source sample, sequenced in a study of OX40 agonist ivuxolimab in advanced cancers. Repertoires were generated with immunoSEQ multiplex PCR, while TCRdb's copy carries only in-frame clones and drops some. The sample records some 100,000 clones, about four fifths being singletons. The sequenced sample was CD4+ or CD8+ T cells sorted from blood, obtained in a trial of the OX40 agonist ivuxolimab. These receptors originate from an adult with an advanced solid tumor such as melanoma, head and neck, liver or kidney cancer.

The genes are TRBV7-8 and TRBJ2-6; D remains ambiguous. V gave up 2 bases and J gave up 0 bases, with 8 bases separating them. CDR1 and CDR2 (germline): SGHVS, FQNEAQ. This CDR3 has 16 residues. DNA of the CDR3: TGTGCCAGCAGCTTATACGCTGGCTCTGGGGCCAACGTCCTGACTTTC. Protein sequence: CASSLYAGSGANVLTF.

In its sample, this clone was seen once. The chain employs TRBV6-5 and TRBJ1-1; D remains ambiguous. CDR1 and CDR2 from the germline V gene are MNHEY and SVGAGI. V shed 0 bases and J shed 4 bases, with 9 bases lying between them. This CDR3 spans 14 amino acids. CDR3 sequence reads: CASSYSGRSTEAFF. CDR3 in DNA: TGTGCCAGCAGTTACTCGGGCAGATCCACTGAAGCTTTCTTT.

The rearrangement links TRBV27 to TRBJ2-5; 8 bases align to TRBD2. The CDR3 sequence is 18 residues long. Germline lookup yields CDR1 MNHEY and CDR2 SMNVEV (reference sequence). V trimming: 2 bases; J trimming: 5 bases; junction bases outside the gene matches: 16. The CDR3 DNA reads as TGTGCCAGCAGTTTAAGGGGGACTAGGGAATTTGGGGATGAGACCCAGTACTTC. This gives the protein CASSLRGTREFGDETQYF.

This chain connects TRBV11-1 to TRBJ2-5, with 7 bases identical to TRBD2. Per germline, CDR1 SGHAT and CDR2 FQDESV (reference sequence). Losses at the gene ends were 2 bases for V and 3 bases for J; bases not matched to a gene: 3. The CDR3 has 14 amino acids. The CDR3 reads CASSLNGGKETQYF. The CDR3 bases are TGTGCCAGCAGCTTAAACGGGGGGAAAGAGACCCAGTACTTC.

V is TRBV14 and J is TRBJ2-3, with 12 bases identical to TRBD2. The CDR3 has 19 residues. The V gene's germline CDR1 is SGHDN and CDR2 FVKESK. V trimming: 5 bases; J trimming: 0 bases; junction bases outside the gene matches: 12. The CDR3 DNA reads TGTGCCAGCAGCTTACGGACTAGCGGGGTCTTTTCTAGCACAGATACGCAGTATTTT. Translated: CASSLRTSGVFSSTDTQYF.

This clone was observed a few times. V usage is TRBV4-3 and J usage is TRBJ1-2; unclear D gene. Trimming removed 0 bases from V and 10 bases from J, with 21 bases in between. CDR1 and CDR2 from the germline V gene are LGHNA and YSLEER. The CDR3 length is 16 residues. CDR3 bases: TGCGCCAGCAGCCAAGATATGGGAAGGACCCTTGCGTCCTACACCTTC. Translated: CASSQDMGRTLASYTF.

This clone was observed a single time. The genes are TRBV9 and TRBJ2-7; maybe TRBD1 (5 bases). Germline loops: CDR1 SGDLS, CDR2 YYNGEE. The V end lost 0 bases, the J end lost 2 bases, and 12 bases lay between the germline ends. This CDR3 contains 15 residues. The CDR3 nucleotides are TGTGCCAGCAGCGTAGGTGGGCAGGGTCCCTACGAGCAGTACTTC. Amino acids: CASSVGGQGPYEQYF.

The chain has TRBV18 and TRBJ2-3; maybe TRBD2 (6 bases). The CDR3 consists of 16 residues. Trimming pared 4 bases from V and 2 bases from J, leaving 16 bases between. Germline V gene sequence: CDR1 KGHSH, CDR2 LQKENI. For the CDR3, the DNA is TGTGCCAGCTCACGGTTGTTTGGGGGGAACACAGATACGCAGTATTTT. Translated, it gives CASSRLFGGNTDTQYF.

This clone has just a few counts. CDR3 in amino acids: CASSYRVTEKLFF. The DNA of the CDR3 is TGTGCCAGCAGTTACCGTGTAACTGAAAAACTGTTTTTT. The chain combines TRBV6-6 with TRBJ1-4; the D is unclear. V lost 2 bases and J lost 7, with 8 bases in between. Germline-derived CDR1 and CDR2 are MNHNY and SVGAGI (reference sequence). The CDR3 is 13 residues long.

This clone was picked up one time. V is TRBV29-1 and J is TRBJ1-1, with 7 nucleotides matching TRBD1. Trimming at V came to 3 bases and at J to 5 bases, leaving 6 bases not matched to a gene. Germline V gives CDR1 SQVTM, CDR2 ANQGSEA. CDR3 length equals 13 residues. The CDR3 DNA is TGCAGCGTTGACAAGACAGGGCGGACTGAAGCTTTCTTT. Its protein product is CSVDKTGRTEAFF.

The chain uses TRBV6-6 and TRBJ1-5, with 8 bases lining up with TRBD1. The CDR3 consists of 15 residues. The ends lost 3 bases at V and 5 bases at J; junction bases unmatched: 6. Germline V CDR1 and CDR2: MNHNY, SVGAGI (reference sequence). The CDR3 DNA is TGTGCCAGCAGTTATGGACAGGGCTTCCATCAGCCCCAGCATTTT. The encoded protein is CASSYGQGFHQPQHF.

The chain uses TRBV11-3 and TRBJ2-6; D unclear. Germline lookup yields CDR1 SGHNT and CDR2 YENEEA. The V end lost 5 bases, the J end lost 2 bases, and 13 bases lay between the germline ends. This CDR3 is built from 16 residues. The CDR3 is CASSPGPGAGANVLTF. The DNA for the CDR3 is TGTGCCAGCAGCCCGGGCCCTGGGGCTGGGGCCAACGTCCTGACTTTC.

CDR3 protein: CASSQARGYDTGELFF. DNA of the CDR3: TGCGCCAGCAGCCAAGCCCGGGGCTATGACACCGGGGAGCTGTTTTTT. This rearrangement joins TRBV4-1 to TRBJ2-2; the D gene could be TRBD1 or TRBD2 (5 bases each). The CDR3 has 16 residues. V lost 1 base and J 3 bases, leaving 12 bases between the germline ends. Germline CDR1 is MGHRA and CDR2 is YSYEKL.

The chain's CDR3 is CASSEEALGVYNYGYTF. The CDR3 bases are TGTGCCAGCAGTGAAGAGGCTCTGGGGGTCTATAACTATGGCTACACCTTC. The chain links TRBV6-1 to TRBJ1-2; D is possibly TRBD1 (5 bases). Looked up from germline, CDR1 is MNHNS and CDR2 is SASEGT. CDR3 length: 17 residues. The V and J ends lost 1 base and 1 base respectively, with 16 bases between them.

The chain combines TRBV5-1 with TRBJ2-3; 11 nucleotides match TRBD2. The V gene's germline CDR1 is SGHRS and CDR2 YFSETQ. The CDR3 consists of 21 residues. Trimming at V came to 3 bases and at J to 0 bases, leaving 18 bases not matched to a gene. The CDR3: CASSSPRVAGGATSSTDTQYF. In DNA form, the CDR3 reads TGCGCCAGCAGCTCGCCCCGGGTAGCGGGGGGGGCTACGTCCAGCACAGATACGCAGTATTTT.

V gene TRBV5-8 combines with J gene TRBJ1-1; 9 bases agree with TRBD1. Per germline, CDR1 SGHTS and CDR2 YDEGEE. This CDR3 is 14 amino acids long. Trimming at V came to 4 bases and at J to 5 bases, leaving 6 bases not matched to a gene. Here the CDR3 reads CASSPTGGRTEAFF. The DNA of the CDR3 is TGTGCCAGCAGCCCCACAGGGGGCAGGACTGAAGCTTTCTTT.

The chain combines TRBV6-1 with TRBJ1-5; D gene unclear. The CDR3 is 12 residues long. Germline V gives CDR1 MNHNS, CDR2 SASEGT. V lost 5 bases and J 8 bases, leaving 10 bases between the germline ends. CDR3 amino acids: CASSTTQEPQHF. Written as DNA, the CDR3 is TGTGCCAGCAGTACCACGCAGGAGCCCCAGCATTTT.